Below, 23 T cell receptor beta chains from the same sample are listed, as sequenced in a study of blood T cell repertoires in COVID-19 (dated by TCRdb to 2019 to 2021). The receptor library was made with the immunoSEQ multiplex PCR assay. Imported from immuneACCESS, the table was reduced by TCRdb to in-frame sequences with V and J called. These copies leave out some clones; in studies compared against another copy, an unresolved V gene accounts for under half, and the cause of the remainder is not known. The sample has 310,000 or so clones on record, 89% of them singletons. The top ten clonotypes cover over 9% of the sample. Source material: PBMCs or T cells enriched from blood (not recorded which). The receptors derive from a woman between 40 and 55 years old who had recovered from COVID-19.

V and J are TRBV5-1 and TRBJ1-1, with D perhaps matching TRBD1 (5 bases). This CDR3 has 14 amino acids. Trimming took off 6 bases at V and 4 bases at J, with 16 bases between the two ends. Germline-derived CDR1 and CDR2 are SGHRS and YFSETQ. The CDR3 spells CASMPSQGRTEAFF. The CDR3 region has the DNA TGCGCCAGCATGCCGAGCCAGGGCCGCACTGAAGCTTTCTTT.

V and J are TRBV4-1 and TRBJ2-5; 8 positions agree with TRBD2. Looked up from germline, CDR1 is MGHRA and CDR2 is YSYEKL. The CDR3 covers 17 residues. The V and J ends lost 0 bases and 2 bases, in that order; junction bases with no gene match: 8. CDR3 nucleotide sequence: TGCGCCAGCAGCCAAGATCTCGGGGGGGCCGGGCAAGAGACCCAGTACTTC. Amino acids: CASSQDLGGAGQETQYF.

This clone was counted only a few times. The chain is built from TRBV11-2 and TRBJ1-2, with D possibly TRBD1 on 6 matching bases. V was cut by 6 bases and J by 3 bases, with 11 bases left in between. The CDR3 length is 13 residues. Germline CDR1 and CDR2: SGHAT and FQNNGV. The CDR3 DNA follows: TGTGCCAGCAGTAGCAGGGGTGACTATGGCTACACCTTC. Encoded protein: CASSSRGDYGYTF. Supplemented by reference TRBV11-2 and TRBJ1-2, the full variable domain reads EAGVAQSPRYKIIEKRQSVAFWCNPISGHATLYWYQQILGQGPKLLIQFQNNGVVDDSQLPKDRFSAERLKGVDSTLKIQPAKLEDSAVYLCASSSRGDYGYTFGSGTRLTVV.

J is TRBJ1-1 and V is TRBV5-5; no firm D call. CDR1 and CDR2 from the germline V gene are SGHKS and YYEKEE (reference sequence). This CDR3 spans 14 amino acids. V was clipped by 0 bases and J by 1 base, with 7 bases between them. CDR3 sequence: CASSLGLRNTEAFF. CDR3 coding DNA: TGTGCCAGCAGCTTGGGACTTAGGAACACTGAAGCTTTCTTT.

The rearrangement joins TRBV3-1 (or the pseudogene TRBV3-2) to TRBJ2-7; 12 nucleotides line up with TRBD1. The CDR3 has 15 residues. Germline V gene sequence: CDR1 LGHDT, CDR2 YNNKEL (reference sequence). V shed 2 bases and J 7 bases; nucleotides not matched to a gene: 6. The CDR3 DNA is TGTGCCAGCAGCCAAAAGGGACAGGGGGCCAGGGAGCAGTACTTC. Its translation: CASSQKGQGAREQYF.

The V call is TRBV7-9, the J call TRBJ2-1; 11 positions match TRBD2. The V and J ends lost 5 bases and 4 bases, in that order; junction bases with no gene match: 4. Germline V gives CDR1 SEHNR, CDR2 FQNEAQ (reference sequence). The CDR3 extends over 15 amino acids. The CDR3 reads CASSKTSGGYNEQFF. Here the CDR3 DNA reads TGTGCCAGCAGCAAAACTAGCGGGGGTTACAATGAGCAGTTCTTC.

The V and J genes are TRBV28 and TRBJ1-2; the match to TRBD1 covers 11 bases. Losses at the gene ends were 8 bases for V and 3 bases for J; bases not matched to a gene: 8. Germline loops: CDR1 MDHEN, CDR2 SYDVKM. This CDR3 spans 15 amino acids. The CDR3 loop is CASGTGGRRDYGYTF. The CDR3 DNA reads as TGTGCCAGCGGGACAGGGGGACGTCGTGACTATGGCTACACCTTC.

The rearrangement joins TRBV18 to TRBJ1-6; 11 nucleotides agree with TRBD1. The junction had 10 bases not matched to a gene; V was cut back by 5 bases and J by 10 bases. Germline V gene lookup returns CDR1 KGHSH and CDR2 LQKENI. The CDR3 spans 16 residues. DNA for the CDR3: TGTGCCAGCTCAACTTTCGGACAGGGGGCGACGTCACCCCTCCACTTT. Its protein product is CASSTFGQGATSPLHF.

The chain carries TRBV12-3 or TRBV12-4 and TRBJ2-3, with D tentatively TRBD2 (5 bases). The CDR3 extends over 11 amino acids. V lost 10 bases to trimming and J lost 5 bases, with 10 bases between them. Here the CDR3 reads CATRAGDTQYF. CDR3 coding DNA: TGTGCCACCCGCGCGGGAGATACGCAGTATTTT.

V gene TRBV19 combines with J gene TRBJ1-5; 10 positions agree with TRBD1. With V trimmed by 6 bases and J by 2 bases, 10 bases remained unmatched. This CDR3 is built from 17 residues. The germline V gene has CDR1 LNHDA and CDR2 SQIVND (reference sequence). The CDR3 sequence: CASSTGTGVLGNQPQHF. The CDR3 coding sequence is TGTGCCAGTAGCACCGGGACAGGGGTTTTGGGCAATCAGCCCCAGCATTTT.

The rearrangement links TRBV28 to TRBJ2-5, with 9 bases aligning to TRBD1. The CDR3 contains 13 residues. Germline CDR1 and CDR2: MDHEN and SYDVKM. After removal of 6 bases from V and 10 bases from J, the junction contained 9 bases not matched to a gene. The CDR3 is CASRGQGPASQYF. Written as DNA, the CDR3 is TGTGCCAGCAGAGGACAGGGGCCCGCTAGCCAGTACTTC.

The rearrangement uses TRBV18 and TRBJ1-1; D unresolved. The CDR3 is 14 amino acids. CDR1 is KGHSH and CDR2 is LQKENI in the germline V gene. V lost 1 base and J lost 0, with 6 bases in between. This CDR3 is CASSPLGLNTEAFF. The CDR3 nucleotides are TGTGCCAGCTCACCACTTGGGCTGAACACTGAAGCTTTCTTT.

The rearrangement joins TRBV7-8 to TRBJ1-5; a weak D match, TRBD1 (6 bases). The CDR3 is 16 amino acids. V dropped 0 bases and J dropped 2 bases, with 11 bases sitting between them. The germline CDR1 and CDR2 sequences are SGHVS and FQNEAQ. CDR3 amino acids: CASSLAGGLGNQPQHF. In nucleotides, the CDR3 is TGTGCCAGCAGCTTAGCGGGGGGGCTGGGCAATCAGCCCCAGCATTTT.

The genes are TRBV18 and TRBJ2-5; 7 bases are a match to TRBD2. J was trimmed by 4 bases and V by 1 base; bases with no gene match: 3. The length of the CDR3 is 14 residues. Germline V CDR1 and CDR2: KGHSH, LQKENI. This CDR3 is CASSPRERGETQYF. CDR3 in DNA: TGTGCCAGCTCACCACGGGAGCGGGGAGAGACCCAGTACTTC. Drawing the rest from reference TRBV18 and TRBJ2-5, the complete variable domain is NAGVMQNPRHLVRRRGQEARLRCSPMKGHSHVYWYRQLPEEGLKFMVYLQKENIIDESGMPKERFSAEFPKEGPSILRIQQVVRGDSAAYFCASSPRERGETQYFGPGTRLLVL.

This sequence joins TRBV4-2 and TRBJ1-2; D possibly corresponds to TRBD1 (5 bases). In germline, CDR1 is LGHNA, CDR2 YNFKEQ. CDR3 size: 14 residues. The V end was cut by 7 bases, the J end by 5 bases, with 17 bases between. DNA of the CDR3: TGTGCCAGCAACATGATCTTAAGGACATATGGCTACACCTTC. Encoded protein: CASNMILRTYGYTF.

The rearrangement links TRBV6-4 to TRBJ2-1, with 12 bases matching TRBD2. The CDR3 covers 18 residues. Germline trimming cut 0 bases from V and 2 bases from J; bases unmatched to any gene: 5. Germline CDR1 is MRHNA and CDR2 is SNTAGT. This CDR3 is CASSDSAGLAGPYNEQFF. CDR3 DNA sequence: TGTGCCAGCAGTGACTCCGCCGGACTAGCGGGGCCCTACAATGAGCAGTTCTTC.

The gene calls are TRBV18 and TRBJ1-2; D is unresolved. Germline CDR1 is KGHSH and CDR2 is LQKENI. V dropped 2 bases and J dropped 2 bases, with 12 bases sitting between them. The CDR3 consists of 15 residues. CDR3 residues: CASSPGGRLNYGYTF. The CDR3 coding sequence is TGTGCCAGCTCACCAGGTGGCAGGCTCAACTATGGCTACACCTTC.

The chain couples TRBV27 to TRBJ1-5; D remains unclear. Trimming took 8 bases from V and 5 from J, leaving 16 bases between them. This CDR3 spans 14 amino acids. The germline CDR1 and CDR2 sequences are MNHEY and SMNVEV (reference sequence). As DNA, the CDR3 is TGTGCCAGCTCCCTCTCGGGGATAGATCAGCCCCAGCATTTT. It is translated as CASSLSGIDQPQHF.

The chain is built from TRBV4-2 and TRBJ1-6; possibly TRBD1 for D (6 bases). The CDR3 consists of 15 residues. CDR1 is LGHNA and CDR2 is YNFKEQ in the germline V gene. V lost 0 bases and J 5 bases, leaving 8 bases between the germline ends. CDR3 DNA sequence: TGTGCCAGCAGCCAAGATGGACAGAATAATTCACCCCTCCACTTT. Protein product: CASSQDGQNNSPLHF.

A single count supports this clone. The gene calls are TRBV7-3 and TRBJ2-5, with D tentatively TRBD1 (7 bases). Germline V gene lookup returns CDR1 SGHTA and CDR2 FQGTGA. V was clipped by 4 bases and J by 5 bases, with 8 bases between them. The CDR3 consists of 12 residues. The CDR3 DNA reads as TGTGCCAGCAGCTCAGGGGGGGAGACCCAGTACTTC. Translating it yields CASSSGGETQYF.

CDR3 bases: TGTGCCAGCAGCGTAGAGGGACAAACGAACACTGAAGCTTTCTTT. Protein product: CASSVEGQTNTEAFF. This sequence joins TRBV9 and TRBJ1-1; a weak D match, TRBD1 (6 bases). V shed 0 bases and J shed 1 base, with 10 bases lying between them. The CDR3 runs 15 residues. Germline loops: CDR1 SGDLS, CDR2 YYNGEE.

The V and J genes are TRBV11-2 and TRBJ2-5, with 7 bases fitting TRBD1. After removal of 1 base from V and 2 bases from J, the junction contained 7 bases not matched to a gene. The V gene's germline CDR1 is SGHAT and CDR2 FQNNGV. The CDR3 is made up of 16 amino acids. The CDR3 loop is CASSLGARDRQETQYF. The CDR3 region has the DNA TGTGCCAGCAGCTTAGGGGCCCGGGACAGACAAGAGACCCAGTACTTC.

On this clone: Other DNA sequences of this sample code for an identical CDR3. The chain joins TRBV12-3 or TRBV12-4 to TRBJ2-7, with D hard to call. V was pared by 6 bases and J by 3 bases, with 9 bases between. The CDR3 is 12 residues long. The CDR3 is CASSRSSYEQYF. CDR3 DNA: TGTGCCAGCAGCCGATCTAGCTACGAGCAGTACTTC.